These 2 T cell receptor beta chains were sequenced from one sample in a study of blood T cell dynamics during melanoma immunotherapy. This table comes from immunoSEQ multiplex PCR, and its TCRdb copy is limited to in-frame clones, with some not included. The profile shows over 8,500 clones, around 90% of them singletons. The time point is: pre-treatment baseline. The sample here was blood, taken from a patient treated with checkpoint blockade. These receptors were obtained from a human donor with melanoma.

As concerns this clone: Compared with germline, one end of the junction differs, possibly owing to a read error. V and J are TRBV6-1 and TRBJ2-1, with TRBD2 matching 9 bases. The CDR3 has 13 residues. Looked up from germline, CDR1 is MNHNS and CDR2 is SASEGT. CDR3 sequence (DNA): TGTGCCAGCAGTCCGAGGGGACTAGCTGTGTGGGTCTTC. This sequence encodes CASSPRGLAVWVF.

This clone was counted once. The chain carries TRBV12-5 and TRBJ1-2; perhaps TRBD1 as D (5 bases). The CDR3 is made up of 15 amino acids. V was shortened by 0 bases and J by 8 bases, with 16 bases between the two germline ends. In germline, CDR1 is LGHNT, CDR2 FRNRAP. The chain's CDR3 is CASGLVGGAKVGYTF. The CDR3 region has the DNA TGTGCTAGTGGTTTGGTAGGCGGGGCCAAGGTGGGCTACACCTTC. Full variable domain (remainder filled in from reference TRBV12-5 and TRBJ1-2): DARVTQTPRHKVTEMGQEVTMRCQPILGHNTVFWYRQTMMQGLELLAYFRNRAPLDDSGMPKDRFSAEMPDATLATLKIQPSEPRDSAVYFCASGLVGGAKVGYTFGSGTRLTVV.